This TCR beta chain was captured by sequencing in a study of shared clonotypes between healthy human individuals. The wider study: The composition of the donors was a couple of women and a few men aged 18 to 49.

This clone has only one observation. Replicate PCRs were loaded with approximately 300 ng DNA from unsorted PBMC, about 30,000 T cell genomes. Spread over ten immunoSEQ deep assay plates, unsorted PBMC DNA underwent sequencing. Data came from immunoSEQ multiplex PCR; TCRdb stores just in-frame clones and leaves some out. Among approximately 470,000 clones listed, approximately 81% were seen once. This CDR3 is 11 amino acids long. V was cut by 5 bases and J by 11 bases, with 9 bases left in between. Germline loops: CDR1 MNHEY, CDR2 SVGAGI. Free of recent acute infections or vaccinations, the donors were healthy HIV-negative adults.

The clonotype was recovered from a woman aged 40-49 years in good health. Some clones in this sample may be carry-over from other donors' samples. This rearrangement joins TRBV6-5 to TRBJ1-4, with D unresolved. Material for sequencing was PBMCs. The CDR3 coding sequence is TGTGCCAGCAGTCAAATGGAGAAACTGTTTTTT. This codes for CASSQMEKLFF.